This T cell receptor (beta chain) appears in the sequencing data of a study of blood T cell repertoires in COVID-19. The data were produced by immunoSEQ multiplex PCR, yet TCRdb's version contains in-frame clones alone and is incomplete. The repertoire includes 250,000 to 300,000 clones, about nine tenths of them detected once, and 1.5% to 2% sits in the top ten. Material: PBMCs or T cells enriched from blood (not recorded which). This receptor was obtained from a woman aged 40 to 49 who had recovered from COVID-19.

The CDR3 DNA is TGTGCCAGTAGTACCCGGGACTGGAATTCACCCCTCCACTTT. Its protein product is CASSTRDWNSPLHF. The chain uses TRBV19 and TRBJ1-6; a weak D match, TRBD1 (5 bases). The V end was cut by 4 bases, the J end by 7 bases, with 11 bases between. The CDR3 is made up of 14 amino acids. Germline V lookup: CDR1 LNHDA, CDR2 SQIVND (reference sequence).